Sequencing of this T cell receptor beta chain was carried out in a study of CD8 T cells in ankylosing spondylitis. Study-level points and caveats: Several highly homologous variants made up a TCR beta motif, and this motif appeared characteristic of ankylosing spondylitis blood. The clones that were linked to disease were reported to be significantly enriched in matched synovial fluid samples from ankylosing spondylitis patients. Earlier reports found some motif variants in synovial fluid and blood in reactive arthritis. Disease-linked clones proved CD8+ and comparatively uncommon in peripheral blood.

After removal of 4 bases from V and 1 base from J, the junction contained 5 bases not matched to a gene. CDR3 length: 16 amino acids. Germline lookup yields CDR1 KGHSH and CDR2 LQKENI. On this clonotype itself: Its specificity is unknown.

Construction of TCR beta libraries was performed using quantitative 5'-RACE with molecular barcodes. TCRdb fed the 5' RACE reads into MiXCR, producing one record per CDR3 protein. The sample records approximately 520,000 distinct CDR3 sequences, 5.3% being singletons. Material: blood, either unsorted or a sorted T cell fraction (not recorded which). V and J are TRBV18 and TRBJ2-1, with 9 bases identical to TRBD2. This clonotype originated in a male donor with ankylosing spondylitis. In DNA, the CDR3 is TGTGCCAGCTCACATCCTAGCGGGAAATCCTACAATGAGCAGTTCTTC. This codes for CASSHPSGKSYNEQFF.